This T cell receptor (beta chain) derives from a study of T cell responses to AZD1222 COVID-19 vaccine. Overall study findings and caveats: The donor cohort was predominantly white British with a female majority, and clonal diversity may have been underestimated. Spike was spanned by vaccine-associated CD4 TCRs, which were dominant at 160-218 and 743-854.

Points on this clone: Its antigen is as yet unknown.

Clones were sequenced by immunoSEQ multiplex PCR, and TCRdb holds only the in-frame ones, with some missing. Among some 140,000 clones listed, about 87% were seen once. Germline V gene data show CDR1 as SGHNT and CDR2 as YYREEE (reference sequence). This CDR3 contains 16 residues. V shed 3 bases, J shed 7 bases, and the junction held 6 bases outside the gene matches. Source: peripheral blood, taken on day 0 of AZD1222 vaccination. The receptor's source is an adult in good health. The chain has TRBV5-4 and TRBJ2-1; TRBD2 aligns across 14 bases. CDR3 residues: CASSSGLAGGQNEQFF. CDR3 DNA: TGTGCCAGCAGCTCCGGACTAGCGGGAGGCCAAAATGAGCAGTTCTTC.